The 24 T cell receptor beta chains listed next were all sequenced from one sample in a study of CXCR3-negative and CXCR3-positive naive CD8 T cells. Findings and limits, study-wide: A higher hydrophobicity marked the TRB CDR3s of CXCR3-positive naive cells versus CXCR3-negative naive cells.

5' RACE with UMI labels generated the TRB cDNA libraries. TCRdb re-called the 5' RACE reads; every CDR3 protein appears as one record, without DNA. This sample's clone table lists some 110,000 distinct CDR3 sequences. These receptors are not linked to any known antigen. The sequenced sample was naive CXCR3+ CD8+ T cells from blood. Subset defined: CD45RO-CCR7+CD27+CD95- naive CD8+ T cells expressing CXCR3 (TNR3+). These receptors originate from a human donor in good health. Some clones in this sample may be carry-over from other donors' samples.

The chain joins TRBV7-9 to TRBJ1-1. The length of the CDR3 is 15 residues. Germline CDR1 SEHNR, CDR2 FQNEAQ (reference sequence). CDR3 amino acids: CASSLGGTLNTEAFF.

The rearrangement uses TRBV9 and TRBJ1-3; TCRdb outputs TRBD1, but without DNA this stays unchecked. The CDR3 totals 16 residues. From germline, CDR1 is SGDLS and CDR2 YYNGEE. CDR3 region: CASSEGLAYSGNTIYF.

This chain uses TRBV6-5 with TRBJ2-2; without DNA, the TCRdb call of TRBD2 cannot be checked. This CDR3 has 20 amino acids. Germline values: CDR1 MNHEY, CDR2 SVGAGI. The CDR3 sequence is CASSYAVSPIAGGNTGELFF.

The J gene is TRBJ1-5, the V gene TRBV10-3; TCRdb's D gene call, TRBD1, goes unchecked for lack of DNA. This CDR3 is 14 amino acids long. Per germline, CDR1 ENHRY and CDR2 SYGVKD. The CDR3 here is CAISDTGYYQPQHF.

CDR3: CSVESSGRGRRHEQFF. The rearrangement uses TRBV29-1 and TRBJ2-1; TCRdb proposes TRBD2, but this gene call is untestable without DNA. The CDR3 sequence is 16 residues long. Germline-derived CDR1 and CDR2 are SQVTM and ANQGSEA.

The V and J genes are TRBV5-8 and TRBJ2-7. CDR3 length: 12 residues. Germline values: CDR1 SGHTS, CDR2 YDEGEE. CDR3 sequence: CASSLTKSEQYF.

The chain's CDR3 is CASSSGLAGSSYNEQFF. The rearrangement joins TRBV6-5 to TRBJ2-1; TCRdb gives TRBD2 as the D gene, but with no DNA this cannot be confirmed. This CDR3 has 17 residues. Germline V CDR1 and CDR2: MNHEY, SVGAGI.

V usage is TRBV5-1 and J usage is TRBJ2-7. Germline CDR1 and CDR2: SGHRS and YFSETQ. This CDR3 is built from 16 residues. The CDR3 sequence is CASSLAAGDLGYEQYF.

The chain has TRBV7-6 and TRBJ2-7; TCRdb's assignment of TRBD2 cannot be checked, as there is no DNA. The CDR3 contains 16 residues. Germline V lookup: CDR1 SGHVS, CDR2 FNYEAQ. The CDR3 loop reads CASSLERASGSYEQYF.

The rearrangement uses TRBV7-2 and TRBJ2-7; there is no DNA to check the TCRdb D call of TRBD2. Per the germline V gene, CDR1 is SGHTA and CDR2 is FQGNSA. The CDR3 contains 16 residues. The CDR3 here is CASSLYLAGGSYGQYF. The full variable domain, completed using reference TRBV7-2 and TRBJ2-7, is GAGVSQSPSNKVTEKGKDVELRCDPISGHTALYWYRQSLGQGLEFLIYFQGNSAPDKSGLPSDRFSAERTGGSVSTLTIQRTQQEDSAVYLCASSLYLAGGSYGQYFGPGTRLTVT.

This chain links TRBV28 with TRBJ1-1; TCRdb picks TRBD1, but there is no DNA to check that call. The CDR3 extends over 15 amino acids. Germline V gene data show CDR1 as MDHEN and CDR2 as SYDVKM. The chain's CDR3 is CASSSGQRMNTEAFF.

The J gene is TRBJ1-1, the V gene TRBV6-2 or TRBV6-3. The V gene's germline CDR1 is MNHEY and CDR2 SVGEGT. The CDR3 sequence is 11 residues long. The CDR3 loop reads CATLIGTEAFF.

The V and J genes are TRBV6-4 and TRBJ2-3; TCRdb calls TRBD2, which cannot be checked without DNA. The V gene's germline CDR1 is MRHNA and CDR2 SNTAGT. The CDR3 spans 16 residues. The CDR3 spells CASSESLAGGPDTQYF.

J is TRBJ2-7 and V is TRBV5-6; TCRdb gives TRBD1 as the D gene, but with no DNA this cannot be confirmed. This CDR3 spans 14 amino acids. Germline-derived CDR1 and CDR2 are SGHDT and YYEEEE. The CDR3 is CASSSRGLHYEQYF.

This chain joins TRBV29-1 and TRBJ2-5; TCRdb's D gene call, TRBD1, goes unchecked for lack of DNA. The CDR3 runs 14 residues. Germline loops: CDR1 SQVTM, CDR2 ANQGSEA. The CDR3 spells CSVEWPGGRETQYF.

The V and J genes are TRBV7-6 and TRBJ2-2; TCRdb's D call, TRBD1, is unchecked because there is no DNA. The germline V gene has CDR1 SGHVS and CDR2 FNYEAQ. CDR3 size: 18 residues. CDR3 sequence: CASSLFPSAGGDTGELFF.

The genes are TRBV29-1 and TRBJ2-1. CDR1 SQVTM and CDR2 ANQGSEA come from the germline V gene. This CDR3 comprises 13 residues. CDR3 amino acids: CSGSGDSYNEQFF.

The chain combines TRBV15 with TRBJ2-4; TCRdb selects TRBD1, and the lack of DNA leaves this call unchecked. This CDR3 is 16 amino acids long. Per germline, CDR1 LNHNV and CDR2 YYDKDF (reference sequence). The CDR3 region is CATSPRMGEAKNIQYF.

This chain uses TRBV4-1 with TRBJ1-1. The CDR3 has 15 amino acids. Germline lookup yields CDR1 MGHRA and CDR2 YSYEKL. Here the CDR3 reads CASSQDPRLFPEAFF.

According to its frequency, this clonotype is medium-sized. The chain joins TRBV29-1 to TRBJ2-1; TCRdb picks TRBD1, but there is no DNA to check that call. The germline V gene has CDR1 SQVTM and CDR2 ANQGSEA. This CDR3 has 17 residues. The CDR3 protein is CSVEDLVGGRGDNEQFF.

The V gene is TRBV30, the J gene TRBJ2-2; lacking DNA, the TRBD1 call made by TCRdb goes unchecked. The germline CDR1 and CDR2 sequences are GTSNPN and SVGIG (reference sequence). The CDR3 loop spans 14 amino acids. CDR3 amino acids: CASSDSPQPGELFF.

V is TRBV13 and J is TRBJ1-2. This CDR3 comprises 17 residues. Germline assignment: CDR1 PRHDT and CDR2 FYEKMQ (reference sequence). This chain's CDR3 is CASSLGARQGPLGGYTF.

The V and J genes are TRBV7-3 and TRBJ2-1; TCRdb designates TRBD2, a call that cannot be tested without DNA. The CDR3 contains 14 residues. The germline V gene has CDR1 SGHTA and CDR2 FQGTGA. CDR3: CASSLTGGMGEQFF.

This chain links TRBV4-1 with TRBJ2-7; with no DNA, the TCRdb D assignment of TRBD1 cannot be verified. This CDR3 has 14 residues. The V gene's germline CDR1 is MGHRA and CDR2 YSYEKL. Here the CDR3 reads CASSQDTAGVEQYF.